This entry lists 17 T cell receptor beta chains sequenced from one sample in a study of human T cells and chemical hapten exposure. Specified time point: patch test 1, 2 weeks after DPC sensitization. Noted treatment: therapeutic diphenylcyclopropenone sensitization with weekly scalp DPC. Each CDR3 protein gets one entry after TCRdb re-called the RACE reads with MiXCR. The repertoire holds some 120,000 distinct CDR3 sequences, with roughly 12% as singletons. This specimen was whole blood, taken in connection with sensitization to the hapten diphenylcyclopropenone (DPC). These TCRs come from a woman between 50 and 59 years old with alopecia areata. Some clones in this sample may be carry-over from other donors' samples.

This clonotype has at least ten counts. V gene TRBV20-1 combines with J gene TRBJ2-5, with unresolved D. Trimming took 0 bases from V and 0 from J, leaving 8 bases between them. This CDR3 is built from 14 residues. Germline assignment: CDR1 DFQATT and CDR2 SNEGSKA (reference sequence). The CDR3 nucleotides are TGCAGTGCTAGAGATCGTCGCAACCAAGAGACCCAGTACTTC. Translated: CSARDRRNQETQYF.

This clonotype was seen many times. V usage is TRBV7-2 and J usage is TRBJ2-3, with 12 bases fitting TRBD2. This CDR3 has 17 amino acids. CDR1 and CDR2 from the germline V gene are SGHTA and FQGNSA. The ends lost 1 base at V and 2 bases at J; junction bases unmatched: 4. CDR3 protein: CASSLGGLAGNTDTQYF. CDR3 nucleotide sequence: TGTGCCAGCAGCTTAGGTGGACTAGCGGGAAACACAGATACGCAGTATTTT.

A few counts support this clonotype. This chain uses TRBV6-2 or TRBV6-3 with TRBJ2-3, with 7 bases matching TRBD2. CDR3 length: 15 residues. From germline, CDR1 is MNHEY and CDR2 SVGEGT. The ends lost 7 bases at V and 5 bases at J; junction bases unmatched: 12. Here the CDR3 reads CASTPGGVLGDTQYF. The CDR3 nucleotides are TGTGCCAGCACCCCTGGGGGGGTTCTCGGAGATACGCAGTATTTT.

This clonotype was picked up many times. The chain joins TRBV7-2 to TRBJ1-1; D gene unclear. V was trimmed by 8 bases and J by 0 bases, leaving 7 bases between them. The CDR3 sequence is 12 residues long. Looked up from germline, CDR1 is SGHTA and CDR2 is FQGNSA. As DNA, the CDR3 is TGTGCCAGCGGCCTAGTGAACACTGAAGCTTTCTTT. Protein sequence: CASGLVNTEAFF.

This clonotype was counted between two and nine times. V is TRBV28 and J is TRBJ1-4; D not certain. CDR3 size: 11 residues. Per germline, CDR1 MDHEN and CDR2 SYDVKM. V lost 10 bases to trimming and J lost 0 bases, with 3 bases between them. The CDR3 sequence: CAIATNEKLFF. CDR3 in DNA: TGTGCCATCGCAACTAATGAAAAACTGTTTTTT. Using reference TRBV28 and TRBJ1-4 for the parts outside the CDR3, the full variable domain is DVKVTQSSRYLVKRTGEKVFLECVQDMDHENMFWYRQDPGLGLRLIYFSYDVKMKEKGDIPEGYSVSREKKERFSLILESASTNQTSMYLCAIATNEKLFFGSGTQLSVL.

This clonotype was observed a few times. V gene TRBV29-1 combines with J gene TRBJ1-1; maybe TRBD1 (6 bases). The CDR3 has 14 residues. Germline V gene lookup returns CDR1 SQVTM and CDR2 ANQGSEA. Trimming took off 4 bases at V and 0 bases at J, with 12 bases between the two ends. The CDR3 loop is CSVGGGRLNTEAFF. DNA for the CDR3: TGCAGCGTTGGGGGGGGCAGGTTGAACACTGAAGCTTTCTTT.

The sample holds many counts of this clonotype. The chain combines TRBV29-1 with TRBJ2-1; D call uncertain. Germline V gene lookup returns CDR1 SQVTM and CDR2 ANQGSEA. This CDR3 region has 15 residues. V lost 3 bases to trimming and J lost 6 bases, with 18 bases between them. CDR3 amino acids: CSVDVAPRNTNEQFF. The CDR3 coding sequence is TGCAGCGTTGACGTTGCGCCCCGGAATACCAATGAGCAGTTCTTC.

This clonotype was seen more than once but under ten times. The V gene is TRBV11-2, the J gene TRBJ2-1; tentatively, D is TRBD1 (6 bases). V lost 2 bases and J 6 bases, leaving 14 bases between the germline ends. Per germline, CDR1 SGHAT and CDR2 FQNNGV. The length of the CDR3 is 15 residues. CDR3 loop: CASSLSDRSSNEQFF. CDR3 sequence (DNA): TGTGCCAGCAGCTTATCAGACAGGTCTAGCAATGAGCAGTTCTTC. The full variable domain, in which reference TRBV11-2 and TRBJ2-1 provide the parts outside the CDR3, is EAGVAQSPRYKIIEKRQSVAFWCNPISGHATLYWYQQILGQGPKLLIQFQNNGVVDDSQLPKDRFSAERLKGVDSTLKIQPAKLEDSAVYLCASSLSDRSSNEQFFGPGTRLTVL.

This clonotype was seen a few times. The rearrangement uses TRBV12-3 or TRBV12-4 and TRBJ1-1; D remains ambiguous. CDR3 length: 13 residues. The V gene lost 4 bases and the J gene lost 4 bases, with 10 bases spanning the gap. CDR3 nucleotides: TGTGCCAGCAGTTCTACAAGATCCACTGAAGCTTTCTTT. This translates into CASSSTRSTEAFF.

Turning to this clonotype: This may come from a read error, since a much larger clone is one base off. The chain joins TRBV29-1 to TRBJ2-7, with TRBD1 matching 8 bases. CDR1 and CDR2 from the germline V gene are SQVTM and ANQGSEA. V shed 1 base and J 5 bases; nucleotides not matched to a gene: 4. The CDR3 extends over 13 amino acids. DNA for the CDR3: TGCAGCGTTGAAGTCGGACAGGGCCACGAGCAGTACTTC. It yields the protein CSVEVGQGHEQYF.

The chain combines TRBV28 with TRBJ1-1; no clear D. V was clipped by 2 bases and J by 0 bases, with 1 base between them. Germline V CDR1 and CDR2: MDHEN, SYDVKM. This CDR3 is 12 amino acids long. The CDR3: CASSLMNTEAFF. The CDR3 nucleotides are TGTGCCAGCAGTTTAATGAACACTGAAGCTTTCTTT.

The table lists this clonotype with many counts. V gene TRBV20-1 combines with J gene TRBJ1-1, with a tentative D call TRBD1 (5 bases). CDR1 and CDR2 (germline): DFQATT, SNEGSKA (reference sequence). The CDR3 is made up of 13 amino acids. Trimming pared 2 bases from V and 3 bases from J, leaving 10 bases between. CDR3 residues: CSARPGADTEAFF. CDR3 DNA sequence: TGCAGTGCTAGACCCGGGGCGGACACTGAAGCTTTCTTT.

This clonotype appeared many times. V is TRBV2 and J is TRBJ1-4, with D perhaps matching TRBD1 (6 bases). V lost 5 bases and J lost 2, with 15 bases in between. The CDR3 length is 16 residues. From germline, CDR1 is SNHLY and CDR2 FYNNEI. The CDR3 sequence: CASSPGGPGTNEKLFF. CDR3 DNA: TGTGCCAGCAGTCCTGGGGGGCCCGGGACTAATGAAAAACTGTTTTTT.

Ten or more counts support this clonotype. This chain joins TRBV2 and TRBJ2-3, with D perhaps TRBD1 (6 bases). This CDR3 region has 14 residues. Trimming removed 6 bases at V and 2 bases at J, with 12 bases between. CDR1 and CDR2 (germline): SNHLY, FYNNEI. CDR3 nucleotides: TGTGCCAGCAGAACGGACAGTAACACAGATACGCAGTATTTT. This gives the protein CASRTDSNTDTQYF.

This chain connects TRBV11-2 to TRBJ2-6, with D unclear. Germline V gives CDR1 SGHAT, CDR2 FQNNGV. The CDR3 is 14 residues long. V was clipped by 5 bases and J by 1 base, with 6 bases between them. The CDR3: CASSRNSGANVLTF. As DNA, the CDR3 is TGTGCCAGCAGCCGAAATTCTGGGGCCAACGTCCTGACTTTC.

At least ten counts were recorded for this clonotype. The CDR3 DNA reads as TGTGCCAGCAGTTCAGAACTACTCTACAATGAGCAGTTCTTC. Residues: CASSSELLYNEQFF. J is TRBJ2-1 and V is TRBV27; D not resolved. V lost 4 bases and J 3 bases, leaving 10 bases between the germline ends. Germline V gene data show CDR1 as MNHEY and CDR2 as SMNVEV (reference sequence). The CDR3 runs to 14 residues.

This clonotype occurred many times. V usage is TRBV18 and J usage is TRBJ1-2; D is undetermined. The germline CDR1 and CDR2 sequences are KGHSH and LQKENI. The CDR3 sequence is 15 residues long. V was cut by 3 bases and J by 3 bases, with 14 bases left in between. CDR3 sequence (DNA): TGTGCCAGCTCACCGGGCAGGAAAGCGGACTATGGCTACACCTTC. Encoded protein: CASSPGRKADYGYTF.